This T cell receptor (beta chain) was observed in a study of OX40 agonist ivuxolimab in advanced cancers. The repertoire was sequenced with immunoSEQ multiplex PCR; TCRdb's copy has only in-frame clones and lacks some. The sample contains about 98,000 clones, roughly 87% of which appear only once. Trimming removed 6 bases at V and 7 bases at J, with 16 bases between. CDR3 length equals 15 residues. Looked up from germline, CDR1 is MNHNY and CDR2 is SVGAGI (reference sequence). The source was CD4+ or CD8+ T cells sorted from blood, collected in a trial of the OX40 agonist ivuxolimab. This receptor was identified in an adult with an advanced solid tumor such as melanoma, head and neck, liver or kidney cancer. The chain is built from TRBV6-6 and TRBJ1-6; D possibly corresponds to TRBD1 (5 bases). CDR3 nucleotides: TGTGCCAGCAGCAGGGATCTCCCGGGAAATTCACCCCTCCACTTT. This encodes CASSRDLPGNSPLHF.